The 27 T cell receptor beta chains reported below all come from one sample, sequenced in a study of OX40 agonist ivuxolimab in advanced cancers. Sequenced by immunoSEQ multiplex PCR; TCRdb stores in-frame clones only, minus some. The sample consists of some 19,000 clones, over 80% of them appearing once. The input for sequencing was CD4+ or CD8+ T cells sorted from blood, taken in a trial of the OX40 agonist ivuxolimab. These receptors came from an adult with an advanced solid tumor such as melanoma, head and neck, liver or kidney cancer.

This clone came up a few times. This rearrangement joins TRBV10-1 to TRBJ2-1; TRBD2 aligns across 10 bases. The V and J ends lost 2 bases and 9 bases, in that order; junction bases with no gene match: 7. Germline V CDR1 and CDR2: WNHNN, SYGVQD (reference sequence). The CDR3 is made up of 15 amino acids. CDR3 DNA sequence: TGCGCCAGCAGTGAGATTAGCGGGGGGCAAAGTGAGCAGTTCTTC. This codes for CASSEISGGQSEQFF.

CDR3 region: CASSELRLAGGSYNEQFF. In DNA, the CDR3 is TGTGCCAGCAGCGAGCTTAGACTAGCGGGGGGATCCTACAATGAGCAGTTCTTC. This chain links TRBV28 with TRBJ2-1, with TRBD2 matching over 13 bases. The length of the CDR3 is 18 residues. The J segment lost 1 base and the V segment lost 6 bases, leaving 9 bases of the junction unmatched. Germline V gene sequence: CDR1 MDHEN, CDR2 SYDVKM.

This chain links TRBV6-1 with TRBJ1-1, with D perhaps matching TRBD1 (6 bases). V lost 4 bases to trimming and J lost 6 bases, with 6 bases between them. The CDR3 extends over 11 amino acids. From germline, CDR1 is MNHNS and CDR2 SASEGT. CDR3 region: CASSGGPEAFF. The CDR3 nucleotides read TGTGCCAGCAGTGGGGGGCCTGAAGCTTTCTTT.

The chain carries TRBV28 and TRBJ1-1; D gene ambiguous. Germline V gives CDR1 MDHEN, CDR2 SYDVKM. The V gene lost 6 bases and the J gene lost 2 bases, with 4 bases spanning the gap. The CDR3 spans 11 residues. The CDR3 region has the DNA TGTGCCAGCAGCTCTAACACTGAAGCTTTCTTT. Amino acids: CASSSNTEAFF.

V gene TRBV7-3 combines with J gene TRBJ2-1; TRBD2 matches at 13 bases. Losses at the gene ends were 3 bases for V and 6 bases for J; bases not matched to a gene: 5. In germline, CDR1 is SGHTA, CDR2 FQGTGA. This CDR3 spans 16 amino acids. CDR3 coding DNA: TGTGCCAGCAGCTTTTCGACTAGCGGGGGGCCCAATGAGCAGTTCTTC. Translating gives CASSFSTSGGPNEQFF.

CDR3 region: CASSLWGPGDTDTQYF. CDR3 sequence (DNA): TGTGCCAGCAGCTTATGGGGCCCAGGCGACACAGATACGCAGTATTTT. The chain recombines TRBV11-2 with TRBJ2-3, with D possibly matching TRBD1 (5 bases). The CDR3 length is 16 residues. Trimming left V 2 bases short and J 2 bases short, with 14 bases between. The V gene's germline CDR1 is SGHAT and CDR2 FQNNGV.

The chain recombines TRBV7-9 with TRBJ2-3; TRBD2 matches at 9 bases. The CDR3 totals 18 residues. Germline V gene data show CDR1 as SEHNR and CDR2 as FQNEAQ (reference sequence). Trimming at V came to 1 base and at J to 1 base, leaving 9 bases not matched to a gene. The CDR3 DNA is TGTGCCAGCAGCTTAGGGGGACTAGCTGAAGATGGCACAGATACGCAGTATTTT. This codes for CASSLGGLAEDGTDTQYF.

This chain links TRBV6-6 with TRBJ2-7, with D perhaps matching TRBD2 (6 bases). Germline lookup yields CDR1 MNHNY and CDR2 SVGAGI (reference sequence). There are 13 residues in the CDR3. V lost 2 bases and J lost 3, with 8 bases in between. This CDR3 is CASSYGGNYEQYF. The CDR3 nucleotides are TGTGCCAGCAGTTACGGGGGGAACTACGAGCAGTACTTC.

The chain is built from TRBV7-6 and TRBJ2-7; tentatively, D is TRBD1 or TRBD2 (7 bases each). The germline V and J ends were trimmed by 0 bases and 4 bases, with 19 bases remaining between them. The germline gives CDR1 SGHVS, CDR2 FNYEAQ. The CDR3 sequence is 17 residues long. The CDR3 protein is CASSLAPGRGGGYEQYF. The CDR3 coding sequence is TGTGCCAGCAGCTTAGCGCCGGGCAGGGGGGGAGGTTACGAGCAGTACTTC.

The rearrangement links TRBV12-5 to TRBJ1-5; the D gene is possibly TRBD1 (6 bases). Germline V CDR1 and CDR2: LGHNT, FRNRAP. Trimming left V 6 bases short and J 0 bases short, with 9 bases between. The CDR3 has 14 amino acids. The CDR3 reads CASGPGASNQPQHF. DNA of the CDR3: TGTGCTAGTGGCCCGGGGGCTAGCAATCAGCCCCAGCATTTT.

The gene calls are TRBV7-9 and TRBJ2-7; tentatively, D is TRBD1 or TRBD2 (5 bases each). This CDR3 is built from 16 residues. Germline-derived CDR1 and CDR2 are SEHNR and FQNEAQ (reference sequence). The V and J ends lost 6 bases and 6 bases respectively, with 24 bases between them. The CDR3 reads CASRLQTGTDPFEQYF. Written as DNA, the CDR3 is TGTGCCAGCAGGCTACAAACCGGGACGGACCCCTTCGAGCAGTACTTC.

The rearrangement links TRBV27 to TRBJ2-7; TRBD2 might be the D (6 bases). The V end was cut by 4 bases, the J end by 2 bases, with 18 bases between. The CDR3 length is 16 residues. The germline gives CDR1 MNHEY, CDR2 SMNVEV (reference sequence). CDR3 in DNA: TGTGCCAGCAGTTCCCTCGGCGGTAGCGGCACCTACGAGCAGTACTTC. Protein product: CASSSLGGSGTYEQYF.

V gene TRBV27 combines with J gene TRBJ2-1, with 9 nucleotides matching TRBD2. CDR1 MNHEY and CDR2 SMNVEV come from the germline V gene (reference sequence). The J segment lost 4 bases and the V segment lost 1 base, leaving 2 bases of the junction unmatched. This CDR3 has 15 amino acids. Here the CDR3 reads CASSLFSGGYNEQFF. The DNA of the CDR3 is TGTGCCAGCAGTTTATTTAGCGGGGGATACAATGAGCAGTTCTTC.

The chain has TRBV18 and TRBJ2-3, with 7 positions matching TRBD2. Germline assignment: CDR1 KGHSH and CDR2 LQKENI. This CDR3 contains 17 residues. Losses at the gene ends were 4 bases for V and 0 bases for J; bases not matched to a gene: 10. CDR3 in amino acids: CASSLSGLAASTDTQYF. CDR3 in DNA: TGTGCCAGCTCACTCTCGGGGCTAGCGGCAAGCACAGATACGCAGTATTTT.

The rearrangement joins TRBV7-9 to TRBJ2-7; TRBD1 matches 8 bases. The CDR3 sequence is 14 residues long. Germline V CDR1 and CDR2: SEHNR, FQNEAQ (reference sequence). Trimming took 5 bases from V and 7 from J; bases not matched to a gene: 10. As DNA, the CDR3 is TGTGCCAGCAGCGCGGACAGGGTGTTTGTTGAGCAGTACTTC. Encoded protein: CASSADRVFVEQYF.

The V and J genes are TRBV7-2 and TRBJ2-1; D may be TRBD2 (5 bases). V lost 1 base, J lost 7 bases, and 14 bases lay in between. The CDR3 runs 15 residues. In germline, CDR1 is SGHTA, CDR2 FQGNSA. The CDR3 nucleotides are TGTGCCAGCAGCTTAGATTCGGACTTCGGGAATGAGCAGTTCTTC. This gives the protein CASSLDSDFGNEQFF.

DNA of the CDR3: TGTGCCAGCAGTTACAGGGAGGGCGGGGAGCTGTTTTTT. Translation gives CASSYREGGELFF. The chain recombines TRBV6-5 with TRBJ2-2; 7 positions agree with TRBD2. J gave up 7 bases and V 2 bases, and 1 base lay outside the gene matches. The CDR3 runs 13 residues. The V gene's germline CDR1 is MNHEY and CDR2 SVGAGI.

The chain has TRBV7-3 and TRBJ2-3, with TRBD2 identical over 10 bases. V shed 5 bases, J shed 6 bases, and the junction held 8 bases outside the gene matches. There are 15 residues in the CDR3. Germline CDR1 reads SGHTA; CDR2 reads FQGTGA. The CDR3 loop reads CASSPSGGGLDTQYF. CDR3 coding DNA: TGTGCCAGCAGCCCCAGCGGGGGGGGGCTGGATACGCAGTATTTT. The full variable domain, rest sourced from reference TRBV7-3 and TRBJ2-3, is GAGVSQTPSNKVTEKGKYVELRCDPISGHTALYWYRQSLGQGPEFLIYFQGTGAADDSGLPNDRFFAVRPEGSVSTLKIQRTERGDSAVYLCASSPSGGGLDTQYFGPGTRLTVL.

This clone turned up a few times. This CDR3 reads CASSFGRARTEAFF. The CDR3 bases are TGTGCCAGCAGTTTTGGACGCGCAAGAACTGAAGCTTTCTTT. The chain has TRBV6-6 and TRBJ1-1; D is undetermined. V lost 4 bases and J 5 bases, leaving 14 bases between the germline ends. Germline CDR1 MNHNY, CDR2 SVGAGI (reference sequence). The CDR3 covers 14 residues.

The chain has TRBV6-6 and TRBJ1-2; D gene uncertain. Trimming removed 0 bases at V and 6 bases at J, with 11 bases between. Germline V gene lookup returns CDR1 MNHNY and CDR2 SVGAGI (reference sequence). The CDR3 has 14 residues. CDR3 DNA: TGTGCCAGCAGTTACTCTGGCGGCGGAAATGGCTACACCTTC. The encoded protein is CASSYSGGGNGYTF.

The chain carries TRBV23-1 and TRBJ2-1; tentative D call: TRBD1 (7 bases). TRBV23-1 belongs to the ORF category, with a function that is uncertain. Between the trimmed V and J ends, which lost 7 bases and 2 bases, there was a span of 18 bases. The length of the CDR3 is 16 residues. CDR3 sequence (DNA): TGCGCCAGCAATTTTGCAGGGGGGAGAACCTACAATGAGCAGTTCTTC. Encoded protein: CASNFAGGRTYNEQFF.

The gene calls are TRBV23-1 and TRBJ2-3; 12 nucleotides line up with TRBD1. TRBV23-1 is marked as an open reading frame, function uncertain. With 6 bases clipped from V and 4 bases from J, the junction kept 20 bases outside the gene matches. CDR3 length equals 20 residues. As DNA, the CDR3 is TGCGCCAGCAGGAATCCGGGACAGGGGGCCGCCGGGGCTGACCCAGATACGCAGTATTTT. Translation gives CASRNPGQGAAGADPDTQYF.

The rearrangement uses TRBV7-2 and TRBJ2-1, with D hard to call. The CDR3 consists of 12 residues. V shed 2 bases and J shed 9 bases, with 8 bases lying between them. Germline lookup yields CDR1 SGHTA and CDR2 FQGNSA. CDR3 amino acids: CASSLSITEQFF. CDR3 nucleotide sequence: TGTGCCAGCAGCTTATCGATCACTGAGCAGTTCTTC.

This rearrangement joins TRBV9 to TRBJ1-2; no firm D call. The CDR3 loop spans 16 amino acids. Germline lookup yields CDR1 SGDLS and CDR2 YYNGEE. Trimming took off 0 bases at V and 3 bases at J, with 15 bases between the two ends. Here the CDR3 DNA reads TGTGCCAGCAGCGTAGAGGTCTTCGGGGAGTACTATGGCTACACCTTC. Protein sequence: CASSVEVFGEYYGYTF.

The rearrangement joins TRBV29-1 to TRBJ1-2; D uncertain. V lost 0 bases, J lost 4 bases, and 12 bases lay in between. This CDR3 region has 14 residues. Germline CDR1 reads SQVTM; CDR2 reads ANQGSEA. CDR3 protein: CSVEDGLELYGYTF. The CDR3 region has the DNA TGCAGCGTTGAAGATGGCCTGGAACTCTATGGCTACACCTTC. Full variable domain (missing parts from reference TRBV29-1 and TRBJ1-2): SAVISQKPSRDICQRGTSLTIQCQVDSQVTMMFWYRQQPGQSLTLIATANQGSEATYESGFVIDKFPISRPNLTFSTLTVSNMSPEDSSIYLCSVEDGLELYGYTFGSGTRLTVV.

The chain recombines TRBV28 with TRBJ2-2; no firm D call. There are 12 residues in the CDR3. CDR1 MDHEN and CDR2 SYDVKM come from the germline V gene. The V and J ends lost 3 bases and 7 bases respectively, with 6 bases between them. The CDR3 loop is CASSFFGGELFF. The CDR3 nucleotides read TGTGCCAGCAGTTTTTTTGGCGGGGAGCTGTTTTTT.

This clone is medium-sized by share. This chain connects TRBV7-6 to TRBJ2-2; no clear D gene. The ends were cut back, 4 bases at V and 2 bases at J, with 2 bases in the middle. CDR1 is SGHVS, CDR2 FNYEAQ, per germline. CDR3 length equals 12 residues. CDR3 DNA sequence: TGTGCCAGCAGCTCAAACACCGGGGAGCTGTTTTTT. Translating gives CASSSNTGELFF.